Listed below are T cell receptor beta chains from one sample, sequenced in a study of PD-1 blockade in classical Hodgkin lymphoma. The repertoire was sequenced with immunoSEQ multiplex PCR; TCRdb's copy has only in-frame clones and lacks some. The data hold about 98,000 clones, with approximately 80% observed a single time. Sequenced here: peripheral blood mononuclear cells (PBMCs), sampled before the second cycle of nivolumab. Receptors were obtained from a human donor with classical Hodgkin lymphoma. CDR3s include the opening cysteine and the closing phenylalanine or tryptophan. The D gene is left open where the match is weak. The size field is filled for only some rows; it gives once, few, many or a size class.

d_gene: NA
v_gene: TRBV10-3
abundance: NA
j_gene: TRBJ2-6
CDR3aa: CAISEGEMIANVLTF
CDR3nt: TGTGCCATCAGTGAGGGAGAAATGATTGCCAACGTCCTGACTTTC

d_gene: NA
v_gene: TRBV25-1
abundance: NA
j_gene: TRBJ2-3
CDR3aa: CASSPTSTDTQYF
CDR3nt: TGTGCCAGCAGTCCCACTAGCACAGATACGCAGTATTTT

d_gene: NA
v_gene: TRBV28
abundance: NA
j_gene: TRBJ2-1
CDR3aa: CASSRLNEQFF
CDR3nt: TGTGCCAGCAGCCGTCTTAATGAGCAGTTCTTC

d_gene: TRBD2
v_gene: TRBV5-6
abundance: NA
j_gene: TRBJ2-7
CDR3aa: CASSPTSSREQYF
CDR3nt: TGTGCCAGCAGCCCGACTAGCTCGAGGGAGCAGTACTTC

d_gene: NA
v_gene: TRBV5-1
abundance: NA
j_gene: TRBJ2-5
CDR3aa: CASKREAPGETQYF
CDR3nt: TGCGCCAGCAAAAGGGAGGCCCCGGGGGAGACCCAGTACTTC

d_gene: TRBD2
v_gene: TRBV5-4
abundance: NA
j_gene: TRBJ2-2
CDR3aa: CASSLTGTRLTGELFF
CDR3nt: TGTGCCAGCAGCTTGACTGGGACTAGGCTCACCGGGGAGCTGTTTTTT

d_gene: NA
v_gene: TRBV6-5
abundance: NA
j_gene: TRBJ1-5
CDR3aa: CASSPAGTPNQPQHF
CDR3nt: TGTGCCAGCAGTCCAGCCGGGACACCTAATCAGCCCCAGCATTTT

d_gene: NA
v_gene: TRBV10-3
abundance: few
j_gene: TRBJ2-3
CDR3aa: CAISDPGRDGTDTQYF
CDR3nt: TGTGCCATCAGTGACCCGGGGCGGGACGGCACAGATACGCAGTATTTT

d_gene: TRBD2
v_gene: TRBV9
abundance: NA
j_gene: TRBJ2-7
CDR3aa: CASSVAGGSATYEQYF
CDR3nt: TGTGCCAGCAGCGTAGCCGGGGGGTCAGCCACCTACGAGCAGTACTTC

d_gene: NA
v_gene: TRBV28
abundance: NA
j_gene: TRBJ1-1
CDR3aa: CASSPLAGRTTEAFF
CDR3nt: TGTGCCAGCAGCCCTCTGGCGGGGCGCACCACTGAAGCTTTCTTT

d_gene: NA
v_gene: TRBV7-2
abundance: medium-sized
j_gene: TRBJ2-3
CDR3aa: CASAHRLSTDTQYF
CDR3nt: TGTGCCAGCGCCCACAGGCTTTCCACAGATACGCAGTATTTT

d_gene: NA
v_gene: TRBV10-3
abundance: NA
j_gene: TRBJ2-4
CDR3aa: CAIRDEGNIQYF
CDR3nt: TGTGCCATCCGGGATGAGGGAAACATTCAGTACTTC

d_gene: TRBD1
v_gene: TRBV6-4
abundance: NA
j_gene: TRBJ1-1
CDR3aa: CASSPSQGAEAFF
CDR3nt: TGTGCCAGCAGCCCTTCCCAGGGGGCTGAAGCTTTCTTT

d_gene: TRBD2
v_gene: TRBV28
abundance: NA
j_gene: TRBJ2-2
CDR3aa: CASSLLRLAGGGIGELFF
CDR3nt: TGTGCCAGCAGTTTACTCCGGTTAGCGGGAGGTGGTATCGGGGAGCTGTTTTTT

d_gene: NA
v_gene: TRBV6-4
abundance: NA
j_gene: TRBJ2-1
CDR3aa: CASSDDSYNEQFF
CDR3nt: TGTGCCAGCAGTGATGACTCTTACAATGAGCAGTTCTTC

d_gene: TRBD1
v_gene: TRBV5-8
abundance: NA
j_gene: TRBJ1-4
CDR3aa: CASSSTGGAGEKLFF
CDR3nt: TGTGCCAGCAGCTCGACAGGGGGGGCTGGGGAAAAACTGTTTTTT

d_gene: TRBD1
v_gene: TRBV28
abundance: NA
j_gene: TRBJ1-1
CDR3aa: CASSQETGANTEAFF
CDR3nt: TGTGCCAGCAGCCAGGAGACAGGGGCGAACACTGAAGCTTTCTTT

d_gene: NA
v_gene: TRBV18
abundance: NA
j_gene: TRBJ1-5
CDR3aa: CASSPGEGTNQPQHF
CDR3nt: TGTGCCAGCTCACCAGGGGAGGGGACTAATCAGCCCCAGCATTTT

d_gene: TRBD1
v_gene: TRBV14
abundance: NA
j_gene: TRBJ2-3
CDR3aa: CASSRTGVGTDTQYF
CDR3nt: TGTGCCAGCAGCCGTACAGGGGTGGGCACAGATACGCAGTATTTT

d_gene: TRBD2
v_gene: TRBV5-4
abundance: NA
j_gene: TRBJ2-7
CDR3aa: CASSLGGLAGGSVHEQYF
CDR3nt: TGTGCCAGCAGCTTGGGAGGACTAGCGGGAGGATCTGTCCACGAGCAGTACTTC

d_gene: NA
v_gene: TRBV6-5
abundance: NA
j_gene: TRBJ1-4
CDR3aa: CASRRTAGSNEKLFF
CDR3nt: TGTGCCAGCAGACGGACCGCAGGGTCTAATGAAAAACTGTTTTTT

d_gene: TRBD2
v_gene: TRBV5-1
abundance: NA
j_gene: TRBJ2-3
CDR3aa: CASSSLAGADTQYF
CDR3nt: TGCGCCAGCAGCTCCCTAGCGGGCGCAGATACGCAGTATTTT

d_gene: TRBD1
v_gene: TRBV28
abundance: once
j_gene: TRBJ1-3
CDR3aa: CASRGQAVNTIYF
CDR3nt: TGTGCCAGCAGGGGACAGGCCGTAAACACCATATATTTT

d_gene: TRBD1
v_gene: TRBV5-5
abundance: NA
j_gene: TRBJ1-1
CDR3aa: CATNTDRGTEAFF
CDR3nt: TGTGCCACCAACACGGACAGGGGCACTGAAGCTTTCTTT

d_gene: NA
v_gene: TRBV7-2
abundance: once
j_gene: TRBJ2-6
CDR3aa: CASSLANPGSGANVLTF
CDR3nt: TGTGCCAGCAGCTTAGCTAATCCGGGGTCTGGGGCCAACGTCCTGACTTTC

d_gene: NA
v_gene: TRBV29-1
abundance: NA
j_gene: TRBJ1-4
CDR3aa: CSVMDGYEKLFF
CDR3nt: TGCAGCGTTATGGACGGGTATGAAAAACTGTTTTTT

d_gene: NA
v_gene: TRBV29-1
abundance: NA
j_gene: TRBJ1-2
CDR3aa: CSVENPHGYTF
CDR3nt: TGCAGCGTTGAGAACCCCCATGGCTACACCTTC

d_gene: TRBD1
v_gene: TRBV19
abundance: NA
j_gene: TRBJ1-2
CDR3aa: CASSIGDQGQALDGYTF
CDR3nt: TGTGCCAGTAGTATTGGAGACCAGGGACAGGCACTAGACGGCTACACCTTC

d_gene: NA
v_gene: TRBV7-2
abundance: NA
j_gene: TRBJ2-7
CDR3aa: CASSFQEDLEQYF
CDR3nt: TGTGCCAGCAGCTTCCAGGAGGACCTCGAGCAGTACTTC

d_gene: TRBD2
v_gene: TRBV6-1
abundance: NA
j_gene: TRBJ2-2
CDR3aa: CASSGQLAGHTGELFF
CDR3nt: TGTGCCAGCAGTGGCCAACTAGCGGGACACACCGGGGAGCTGTTTTTT

d_gene: NA
v_gene: TRBV28
abundance: NA
j_gene: TRBJ2-1
CDR3aa: CASSPRWDEQFF
CDR3nt: TGTGCCAGCAGCCCTCGGTGGGATGAGCAGTTCTTC

d_gene: TRBD1
v_gene: TRBV4-2
abundance: NA
j_gene: TRBJ1-2
CDR3aa: CASSHGGAGQGFVYTF
CDR3nt: TGTGCCAGCAGCCACGGCGGGGCGGGACAGGGCTTTGTCTACACCTTC

d_gene: TRBD1
v_gene: TRBV6-1
abundance: few
j_gene: TRBJ1-2
CDR3aa: CASTPTGLLYGYTF
CDR3nt: TGTGCCAGCACCCCGACAGGGCTCCTCTATGGCTACACCTTC

d_gene: TRBD1
v_gene: TRBV6-5
abundance: NA
j_gene: TRBJ1-2
CDR3aa: CASSYSRGLVGYTF
CDR3nt: TGTGCCAGCAGTTACTCAAGGGGGCTCGTTGGCTACACCTTC

d_gene: NA
v_gene: TRBV19
abundance: few
j_gene: TRBJ1-5
CDR3aa: CASSPGWQQPQHF
CDR3nt: TGTGCCAGTTCTCCGGGGTGGCAGCAGCCCCAGCATTTT

d_gene: NA
v_gene: TRBV12-5
abundance: NA
j_gene: TRBJ2-1
CDR3aa: CASGLWGSYNEQFF
CDR3nt: TGTGCTAGTGGTTTGTGGGGGTCCTACAATGAGCAGTTCTTC

d_gene: TRBD2
v_gene: TRBV5-8
abundance: NA
j_gene: TRBJ2-5
CDR3aa: CASSSGYTSGGDQETQYF
CDR3nt: TGTGCCAGCAGCTCAGGATATACTAGCGGAGGGGACCAAGAGACCCAGTACTTC

d_gene: TRBD1
v_gene: TRBV19
abundance: NA
j_gene: TRBJ2-7
CDR3aa: CASSIIGRPTGPYEQYF
CDR3nt: TGTGCCAGTAGTATCATAGGCAGACCGACAGGGCCCTACGAGCAGTACTTC